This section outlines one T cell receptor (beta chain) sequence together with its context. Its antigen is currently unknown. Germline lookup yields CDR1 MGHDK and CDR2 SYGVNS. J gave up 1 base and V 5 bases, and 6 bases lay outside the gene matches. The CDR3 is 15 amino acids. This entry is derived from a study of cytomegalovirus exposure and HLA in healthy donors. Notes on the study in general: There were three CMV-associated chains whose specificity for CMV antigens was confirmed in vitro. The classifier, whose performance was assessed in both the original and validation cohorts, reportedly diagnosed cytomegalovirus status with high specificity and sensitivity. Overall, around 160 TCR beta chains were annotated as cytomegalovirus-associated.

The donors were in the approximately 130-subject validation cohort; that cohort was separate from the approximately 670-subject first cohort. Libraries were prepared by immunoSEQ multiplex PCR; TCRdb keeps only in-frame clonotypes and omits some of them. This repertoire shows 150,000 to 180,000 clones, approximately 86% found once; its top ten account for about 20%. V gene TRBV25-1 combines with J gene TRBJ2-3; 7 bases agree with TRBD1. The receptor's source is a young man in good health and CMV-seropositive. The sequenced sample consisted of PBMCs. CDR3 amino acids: CASSHGDSRTDTQYF. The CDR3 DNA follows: TGTGCCAGCAGTCATGGGGACAGCCGCACAGATACGCAGTATTTT.